This T cell receptor (beta chain) was profiled in a study of blood T cell repertoires in COVID-19. Profiling relied on immunoSEQ multiplex PCR, and the TCRdb table lists in-frame clones only, not all of them. The sample shows more than 200,000 clones, approximately 90% of them seen only once. What was sequenced was peripheral blood. The clonotype originates from a man between 45 and 60 years old with acute or convalescent COVID-19.

CDR3 nucleotide sequence: TGCGCCAGCAGCTTGGGCGGGACAGGGTCTACCGAGCAGTACTTC. This translates into CASSLGGTGSTEQYF. J is TRBJ2-7 and V is TRBV5-1, with TRBD1 matching 9 bases. With 0 bases clipped from V and 6 bases from J, the junction kept 7 bases outside the gene matches. Germline CDR1 and CDR2: SGHRS and YFSETQ. The length of the CDR3 is 15 residues.